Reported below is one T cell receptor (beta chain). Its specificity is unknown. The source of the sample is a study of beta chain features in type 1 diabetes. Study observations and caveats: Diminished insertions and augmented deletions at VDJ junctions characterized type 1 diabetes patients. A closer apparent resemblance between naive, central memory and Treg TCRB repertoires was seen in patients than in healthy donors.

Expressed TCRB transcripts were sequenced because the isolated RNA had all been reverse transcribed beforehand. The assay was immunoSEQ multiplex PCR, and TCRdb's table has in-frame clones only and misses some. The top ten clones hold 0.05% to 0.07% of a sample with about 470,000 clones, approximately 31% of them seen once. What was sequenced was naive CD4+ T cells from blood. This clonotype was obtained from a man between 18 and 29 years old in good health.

The CDR3 region is CASRGRQALSGANVLTF. DNA of the CDR3: TGTGCCAGCAGAGGACGGCAAGCGCTCTCTGGGGCCAACGTCCTGACTTTC. The V and J genes are TRBV28 and TRBJ2-6; the D is unclear. V dropped 6 bases and J dropped 0 bases, with 15 bases sitting between them. Germline CDR1 MDHEN, CDR2 SYDVKM. The CDR3 contains 17 residues.